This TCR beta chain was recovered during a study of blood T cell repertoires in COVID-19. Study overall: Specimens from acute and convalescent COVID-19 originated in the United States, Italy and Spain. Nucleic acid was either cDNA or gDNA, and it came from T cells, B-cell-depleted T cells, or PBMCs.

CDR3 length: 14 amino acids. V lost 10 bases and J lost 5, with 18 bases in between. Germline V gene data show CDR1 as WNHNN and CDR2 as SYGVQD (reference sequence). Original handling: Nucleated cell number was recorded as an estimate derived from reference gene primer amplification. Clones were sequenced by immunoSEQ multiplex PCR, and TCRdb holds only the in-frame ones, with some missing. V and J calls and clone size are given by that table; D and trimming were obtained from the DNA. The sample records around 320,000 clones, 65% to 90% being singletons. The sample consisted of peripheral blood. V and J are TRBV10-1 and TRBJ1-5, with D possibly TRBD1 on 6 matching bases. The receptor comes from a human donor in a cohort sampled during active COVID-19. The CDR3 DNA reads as TGCGCCACCCGAGTCGTCCCAGGGGATCAGCCCCAGCATTTT. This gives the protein CATRVVPGDQPQHF.